This TCR beta chain was sequenced in a study of blood T cell repertoires in COVID-19. For the study at large: Samples taken during acute and convalescent COVID-19 were collected in the United States, Italy and Spain. Sample material is recorded as cDNA or gDNA derived from T cells, B-cell-depleted T cells, or PBMCs.

As originally analysed: Using reference gene primer amplification, nucleated cell counts were estimated. Some clones are missing from TCRdb's copy, which holds only in-frame ones; the method was immunoSEQ multiplex PCR. The V and J calls and clone size were taken over from that table, and D and trimming were inferred from the DNA. The sample carries around 170,000 clones, roughly four fifths recorded once. This clone was seen once. CDR3 length equals 15 residues. Trimming took off 2 bases at V and 4 bases at J, with 15 bases between the two ends. Germline lookup yields CDR1 SGHTS and CDR2 YDEGEE. The sequence came from a woman aged 40 to 50 with acute or convalescent COVID-19. The specimen sequenced was peripheral blood. The gene calls are TRBV5-8 and TRBJ1-2; D unresolved. DNA for the CDR3: TGTGCCAGCAGCTTACAAGGACCGGGAGTCTATGGCTACACCTTC. As protein: CASSLQGPGVYGYTF.